The next 22 T cell receptor beta chains were all read from a single sample in a study of T cell repertoires in cytomegalovirus infection. From the reads, TCRdb called clonotypes with MiXCR, one entry per CDR3 protein. The table has 250,000 to 300,000 distinct CDR3 sequences, more than 20% seen once. Sequencing was done on a sample of PBMCs. All receptors derive from a human donor in good health (CMV status not recorded). Some clones in this sample may be carry-over from other donors' samples.

This clonotype was found a few times. This chain joins TRBV7-2 and TRBJ1-3; no clear D. Germline V gene data show CDR1 as SGHTA and CDR2 as FQGNSA. The CDR3 loop spans 14 amino acids. With 4 bases removed from V and 4 bases from J, the gap between germline ends came to 11 bases. The CDR3 protein is CASSSKKGGNTIYF. The CDR3 nucleotides read TGTGCCAGCAGCTCCAAGAAAGGGGGAAACACCATATATTTT.

This clonotype has more than one count but fewer than ten. The J gene is TRBJ1-1, the V gene TRBV7-9; TRBD1 might be the D (5 bases). The CDR3 has 14 residues. CDR1 SEHNR and CDR2 FQNEAQ come from the germline V gene (reference sequence). Deletions cut 8 bases from V and 5 bases from J, with 18 bases between. CDR3 amino acids: CASGSSGGETEAFF. The CDR3 region has the DNA TGTGCCAGCGGTTCCAGTGGGGGGGAGACTGAAGCTTTCTTT.

The CDR3 reads CASSYPEGEGMNTEAFF. CDR3 nucleotides: TGTGCCAGCAGTTACCCGGAAGGGGAGGGCATGAACACTGAAGCTTTCTTT. The genes are TRBV6-2 or TRBV6-3 and TRBJ1-1, with D tentatively TRBD1 (5 bases). The CDR3 is made up of 17 amino acids. CDR1 is MNHEY and CDR2 is SVGEGT in the germline V gene. The V end was cut by 2 bases, the J end by 0 bases, with 16 bases between.

This clonotype was detected ten times or more. The genes are TRBV7-2 and TRBJ1-1; 7 nucleotides line up with TRBD1. Germline V gene sequence: CDR1 SGHTA, CDR2 FQGNSA. Germline trimming cut 3 bases from V and 7 bases from J; bases unmatched to any gene: 5. The CDR3 is made up of 13 amino acids. Here the CDR3 DNA reads TGTGCCAGCAGCTTTGGGACAGCAAGTGAAGCTTTCTTT. This encodes CASSFGTASEAFF.

V usage is TRBV6-5 and J usage is TRBJ2-3; 8 bases are shared with TRBD2. The trim removed 8 bases at V and 2 bases at J, leaving 6 bases unmatched. Germline CDR1 and CDR2: MNHEY and SVGAGI. The CDR3 length is 14 residues. The CDR3 loop reads CASGIAGSTDTQYF. The CDR3 nucleotides are TGTGCCAGCGGAATAGCGGGGTCCACAGATACGCAGTATTTT.

This clonotype has a count of ten or more. The V and J genes are TRBV7-9 and TRBJ1-5; no clear D gene. This CDR3 has 14 residues. CDR1 is SEHNR and CDR2 is FQNEAQ in the germline V gene (reference sequence). Deletions cut 4 bases from V and 6 bases from J, with 13 bases between. Here the CDR3 reads CASSSDLIPQPQHF. For the CDR3, the DNA is TGTGCCAGCAGCTCTGACTTAATACCTCAGCCCCAGCATTTT.

At least ten counts were recorded for this clonotype. This rearrangement joins TRBV7-2 to TRBJ1-5; 9 positions agree with TRBD1. With 2 bases clipped from V and 6 bases from J, the junction kept 5 bases outside the gene matches. The germline V gene encodes CDR1 SGHTA and CDR2 FQGNSA. The CDR3 length is 15 residues. The CDR3 reads CASSLSGQGGQPQHF. CDR3 coding DNA: TGTGCCAGCAGCTTATCGGGACAGGGAGGTCAGCCCCAGCATTTT.

This clonotype was seen at least ten times. The J gene is TRBJ2-1, the V gene TRBV12-3 or TRBV12-4, with 8 nucleotides matching TRBD2. The CDR3 sequence is 13 residues long. J lost 9 bases, V lost 7 bases, and 8 bases had no gene match. The DNA of the CDR3 is TGTGCCAGCACGGAGCGGGAGAGGGGTGAGCAGTTCTTC. Translating it yields CASTERERGEQFF.

This clonotype was seen repeatedly, ten times or more. The CDR3 sequence: CASSRQPNEQFF. The CDR3 nucleotides are TGTGCCAGCAGCCGACAGCCCAATGAGCAGTTCTTC. This chain connects TRBV7-6 to TRBJ2-1; a weak D match, TRBD1 (5 bases). The V end was cut by 5 bases, the J end by 6 bases, with 8 bases between. This CDR3 contains 12 residues. The germline V gene has CDR1 SGHVS and CDR2 FNYEAQ.

The CDR3 spells CMTGEGPITEQYF. The CDR3 DNA reads as TGCATGACGGGGGAGGGCCCCATCACCGAGCAGTACTTC. The chain joins TRBV20-1 to TRBJ2-7, with 7 bases fitting TRBD2. The CDR3 length is 13 residues. Germline CDR1 is DFQATT and CDR2 is SNEGSKA (reference sequence).

This clonotype has ten or more counts. This chain joins TRBV7-2 and TRBJ2-7; 10 nucleotides line up with TRBD1. V trimming: 6 bases; J trimming: 4 bases; junction bases outside the gene matches: 9. This CDR3 is built from 15 residues. The germline V gene encodes CDR1 SGHTA and CDR2 FQGNSA. This CDR3 reads CASSPSRQGAYEQYF. As DNA, the CDR3 is TGTGCCAGCAGTCCGAGCCGACAGGGGGCTTACGAGCAGTACTTC.

The chain employs TRBV7-6 and TRBJ2-1; TRBD2 matches at 8 bases. CDR3 length: 18 residues. J gave up 4 bases and V 4 bases, and 15 bases lay outside the gene matches. Germline V CDR1 and CDR2: SGHVS, FNYEAQ. This chain's CDR3 is CASSSSLGREAPYNEQFF. The CDR3 DNA sequence: TGTGCCAGCAGCTCATCCCTAGGGCGGGAGGCCCCTTACAATGAGCAGTTCTTC.

A few counts support this clonotype. The genes are TRBV29-1 and TRBJ2-3; TRBD1 is a possible D gene (6 bases). This CDR3 is 14 amino acids long. The V end was cut by 7 bases, the J end by 3 bases, with 17 bases between. Germline CDR1 and CDR2: SQVTM and ANQGSEA. The CDR3 region is CSGRQVGWTDTQYF. For the CDR3, the DNA is TGCAGCGGTCGACAGGTCGGATGGACAGATACGCAGTATTTT.

This clonotype showed up just a few times. The rearrangement joins TRBV11-2 to TRBJ1-4; D not certain. This CDR3 region has 12 residues. The V and J ends lost 5 bases and 8 bases respectively, with 9 bases between them. Germline-derived CDR1 and CDR2 are SGHAT and FQNNGV. CDR3 sequence reads: CASSRTSEKLFF. The CDR3 DNA follows: TGTGCCAGCAGCCGGACCTCCGAAAAACTGTTTTTT.

This clonotype has just a few counts. This rearrangement joins TRBV27 to TRBJ1-2; 9 positions match TRBD1. Germline V gene lookup returns CDR1 MNHEY and CDR2 SMNVEV (reference sequence). V lost 7 bases to trimming and J lost 3 bases; unmatched junction nucleotides: 6. The CDR3 totals 14 residues. The CDR3 region has the DNA TGTGCCAGCACCACCCGACAGGGGGACTATGGCTACACCTTC. Protein: CASTTRQGDYGYTF.

Ten or more counts support this clonotype. The V gene is TRBV7-2, the J gene TRBJ2-1; the D gene is possibly TRBD2 (7 bases). The CDR3 runs to 14 residues. The germline gives CDR1 SGHTA, CDR2 FQGNSA. Trimming pared 2 bases from V and 6 bases from J, leaving 11 bases between. CDR3 in amino acids: CASSLTGGINEQFF. In DNA, the CDR3 is TGTGCCAGCAGCTTAACGGGGGGCATCAATGAGCAGTTCTTC.

The chain is built from TRBV7-2 and TRBJ1-1, with TRBD1 matching over 9 bases. The J segment lost 4 bases and the V segment lost 5 bases, leaving 5 bases of the junction unmatched. Germline V gives CDR1 SGHTA, CDR2 FQGNSA. The CDR3 spans 14 residues. This CDR3 reads CASSMGQGSTEAFF. CDR3 in DNA: TGTGCCAGCAGCATGGGACAGGGAAGCACTGAAGCTTTCTTT.

This clonotype was recorded at least ten times. This sequence joins TRBV7-2 and TRBJ1-1, with D unclear. V lost 5 bases and J lost 4, with 8 bases in between. Germline CDR1 reads SGHTA; CDR2 reads FQGNSA. The CDR3 is made up of 12 amino acids. CDR3 sequence reads: CASSPRSTEAFF. The DNA of the CDR3 is TGTGCCAGCAGCCCCCGGTCCACTGAAGCTTTCTTT.

This rearrangement joins TRBV2 to TRBJ2-7, with TRBD1 identical over 8 bases. The germline V gene has CDR1 SNHLY and CDR2 FYNNEI. With 5 bases clipped from V and 4 bases from J, the junction kept 7 bases outside the gene matches. CDR3 length: 14 residues. The CDR3 DNA reads as TGTGCCAGCAGTTCCGGGACAGGAAATTACGAGCAGTACTTC. This codes for CASSSGTGNYEQYF.

This chain uses TRBV5-6 with TRBJ2-2, with a possible D match to TRBD1 (6 bases). The CDR3 runs 17 residues. CDR1 and CDR2 from the germline V gene are SGHDT and YYEEEE. The V end was cut by 0 bases, the J end by 5 bases, with 17 bases between. The DNA of the CDR3 is TGTGCCAGCAGCTTGGACAGGGCGGGTCCTAGGACCGGGGAGCTGTTTTTT. Protein: CASSLDRAGPRTGELFF.

The table lists this clonotype with many counts. The chain recombines TRBV7-2 with TRBJ2-3; D possibly corresponds to TRBD2 (6 bases). Germline assignment: CDR1 SGHTA and CDR2 FQGNSA. The CDR3 is made up of 18 amino acids. Trimming took 1 base from V and 2 from J, leaving 19 bases between them. The CDR3 here is CASSLDRYGGGHTDTQYF. The CDR3, as DNA: TGTGCCAGCAGCTTAGATCGGTACGGGGGAGGCCACACAGATACGCAGTATTTT.

This clonotype was recorded at least ten times. This chain uses TRBV29-1 with TRBJ2-5, with D perhaps matching TRBD1 (6 bases). V dropped 0 bases and J dropped 4 bases, with 9 bases sitting between them. The CDR3 length is 13 residues. The germline gives CDR1 SQVTM, CDR2 ANQGSEA. CDR3 loop: CSVEENRVETQYF. DNA of the CDR3: TGCAGCGTTGAAGAGAACAGGGTAGAGACCCAGTACTTC.